The clone carrying this TCR beta chain was counted a few times. The antigen is unknown. This sample stems from a study of CD8 T cells in ankylosing spondylitis. Study-wide findings and caveats: Eight highly homologous variants formed a TCR beta motif that appeared characteristic of ankylosing spondylitis blood. Disease-associated clones were reportedly significantly overrepresented in matched ankylosing spondylitis synovial fluid.

TCRdb re-derived calls from the 5' RACE reads in MiXCR, one entry per CDR3 protein. The data show some 840,000 distinct CDR3 sequences, approximately 12% seen once. Germline assignment: CDR1 SEHNR and CDR2 FQNEAQ (reference sequence). Trimming took off 4 bases at V and 0 bases at J, with 16 bases between the two ends. The CDR3 covers 16 residues. Sequenced sample: blood, either unsorted or a sorted T cell fraction (not recorded which). The chain carries TRBV7-9 and TRBJ2-7; D is possibly TRBD1 (6 bases). This sequence originates from a male donor with ankylosing spondylitis. The CDR3 loop is CASSYYGTQSSYEQYF. CDR3 in DNA: TGTGCCAGCAGCTACTACGGGACACAAAGCTCCTACGAGCAGTACTTC.